The clone carrying this T cell receptor beta chain was detected only a few times. As originally analysed: Amplifying reference gene primers gave estimates of nucleated cell counts. The repertoire was sequenced with immunoSEQ multiplex PCR; TCRdb's copy has only in-frame clones and lacks some. D and trimming were read from the DNA, whereas the V and J calls and clone size are those reported in that table. The sample carries 110,000 to 150,000 clones, roughly 80% recorded once. The CDR3 has 16 amino acids. V trimming: 5 bases; J trimming: 2 bases; junction bases outside the gene matches: 11. CDR1 and CDR2 (germline): SGHAT, FQNNGV. This sample was included in a study of blood T cell repertoires in COVID-19. Study background: Sources were T cells, B-cell-depleted T cells, or PBMCs; the material itself was cDNA or gDNA.

The receptor's source is a middle-aged man with active or convalescent COVID-19. The gene calls are TRBV11-2 and TRBJ1-2; 7 bases fit TRBD1. Sequencing was done on a sample of peripheral blood. CDR3 region: CASSPGPGGKNYGYTF. CDR3 nucleotides: TGTGCCAGCAGCCCTGGCCCAGGGGGGAAAAACTATGGCTACACCTTC.